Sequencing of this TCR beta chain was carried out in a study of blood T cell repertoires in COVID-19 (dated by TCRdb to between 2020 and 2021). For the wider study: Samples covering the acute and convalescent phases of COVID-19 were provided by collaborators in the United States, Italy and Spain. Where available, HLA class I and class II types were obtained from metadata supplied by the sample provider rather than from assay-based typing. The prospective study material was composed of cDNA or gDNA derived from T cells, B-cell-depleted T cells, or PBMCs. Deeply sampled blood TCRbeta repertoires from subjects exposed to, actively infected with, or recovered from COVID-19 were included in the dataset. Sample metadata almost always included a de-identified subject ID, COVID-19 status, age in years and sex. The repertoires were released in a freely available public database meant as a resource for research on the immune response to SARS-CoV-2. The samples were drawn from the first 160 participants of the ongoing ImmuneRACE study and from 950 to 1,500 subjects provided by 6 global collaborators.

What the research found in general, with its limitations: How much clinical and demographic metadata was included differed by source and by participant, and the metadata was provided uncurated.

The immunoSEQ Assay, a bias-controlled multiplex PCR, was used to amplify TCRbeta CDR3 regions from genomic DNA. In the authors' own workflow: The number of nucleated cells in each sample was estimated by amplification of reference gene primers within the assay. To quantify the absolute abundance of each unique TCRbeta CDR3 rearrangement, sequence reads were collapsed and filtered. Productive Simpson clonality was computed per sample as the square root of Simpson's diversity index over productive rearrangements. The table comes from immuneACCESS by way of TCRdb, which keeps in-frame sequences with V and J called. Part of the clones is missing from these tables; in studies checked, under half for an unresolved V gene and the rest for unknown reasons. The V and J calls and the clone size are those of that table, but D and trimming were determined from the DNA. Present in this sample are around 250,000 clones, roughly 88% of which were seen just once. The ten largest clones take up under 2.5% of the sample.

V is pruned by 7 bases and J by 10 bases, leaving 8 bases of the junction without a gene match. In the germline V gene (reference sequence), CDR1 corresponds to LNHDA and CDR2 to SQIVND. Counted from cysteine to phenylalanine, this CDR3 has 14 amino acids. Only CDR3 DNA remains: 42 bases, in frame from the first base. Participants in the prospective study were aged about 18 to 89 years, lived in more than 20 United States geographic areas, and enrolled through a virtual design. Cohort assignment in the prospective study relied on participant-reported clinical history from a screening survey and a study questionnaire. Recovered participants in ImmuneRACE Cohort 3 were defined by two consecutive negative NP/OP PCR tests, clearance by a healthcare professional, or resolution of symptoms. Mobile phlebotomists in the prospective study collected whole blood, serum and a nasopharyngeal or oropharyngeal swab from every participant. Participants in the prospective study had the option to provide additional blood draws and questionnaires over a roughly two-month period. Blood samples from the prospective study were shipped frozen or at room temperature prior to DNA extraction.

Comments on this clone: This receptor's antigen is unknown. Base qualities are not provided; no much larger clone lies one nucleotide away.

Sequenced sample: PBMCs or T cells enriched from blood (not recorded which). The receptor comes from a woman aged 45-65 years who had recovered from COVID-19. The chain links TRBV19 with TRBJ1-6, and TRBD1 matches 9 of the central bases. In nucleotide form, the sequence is TGTGCCAGTACCACAGGGGGCTCGGGCTCACCCCTCCACTTT. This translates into CASTTGGSGSPLHF.